Described below is a single T cell receptor (beta chain) sequence and its context. Sample treatment: roughly 18 received Ad26.COV2.S at low or high dose, single or two shots; about 5 received placebo; per-sample allocation not given. Samples analyzed were those drawn on day 63 after the first vaccine or placebo injection. Germline CDR1 SGHRS, CDR2 YFSETQ. The CDR3 loop spans 15 amino acids. Trimming took 0 bases from V and 8 from J, leaving 15 bases between them. The record originates from a study of Ad26.COV2.S vaccination and SARS-CoV-2 variants. For the study at large: Donor participated within the Ad26.COV2.S arm of the COV1001 trial. The study gave Ad26.COV2.S intramuscularly, once or twice 56 days apart.

Profiling relied on immunoSEQ multiplex PCR, and the TCRdb table lists in-frame clones only, not all of them. The sample records roughly 460,000 clones, 80% to 90% being singletons. The TCR sequence derives from a person between 18 and 65 years old who received the Ad26.COV2.S COVID-19 vaccine or a placebo. The input for sequencing was peripheral blood, taken in a trial of Ad26.COV2.S vaccine versus placebo. The V gene is TRBV5-1, the J gene TRBJ2-1; D remains unclear. The CDR3 bases are TGCGCCAGCAGCTTGGGGACCACGGAGTATGATGAGCAGTTCTTC. This encodes CASSLGTTEYDEQFF.